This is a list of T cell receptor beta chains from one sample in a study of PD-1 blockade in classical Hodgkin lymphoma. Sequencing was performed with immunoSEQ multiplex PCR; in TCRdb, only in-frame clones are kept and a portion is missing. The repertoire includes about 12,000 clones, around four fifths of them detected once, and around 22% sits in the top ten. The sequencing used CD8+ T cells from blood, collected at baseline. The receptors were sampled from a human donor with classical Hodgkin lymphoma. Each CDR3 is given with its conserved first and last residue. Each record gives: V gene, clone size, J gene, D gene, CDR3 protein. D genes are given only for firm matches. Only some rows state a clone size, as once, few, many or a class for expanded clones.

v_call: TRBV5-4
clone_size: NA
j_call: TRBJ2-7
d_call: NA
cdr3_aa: CASSWGGGGDSYEQYF

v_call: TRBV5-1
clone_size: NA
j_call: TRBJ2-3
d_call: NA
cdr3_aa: CASSLSGSDTQYF

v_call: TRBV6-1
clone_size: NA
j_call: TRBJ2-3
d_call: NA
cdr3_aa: CASSEAATNTQYF

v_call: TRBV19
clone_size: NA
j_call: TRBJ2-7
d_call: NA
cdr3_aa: CASSKTEDEQYF

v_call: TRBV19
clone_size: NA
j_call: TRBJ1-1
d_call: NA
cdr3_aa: CASRVPGLTEAFF

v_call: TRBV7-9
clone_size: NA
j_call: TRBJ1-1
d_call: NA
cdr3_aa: CASSFAGPTEAFF

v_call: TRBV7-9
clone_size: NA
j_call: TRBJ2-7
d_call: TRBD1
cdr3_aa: CASSSYSGTETYEQYF

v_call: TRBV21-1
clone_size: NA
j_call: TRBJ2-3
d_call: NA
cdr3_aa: CASRKRVIDTQYF

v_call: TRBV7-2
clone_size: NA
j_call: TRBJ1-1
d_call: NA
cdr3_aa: CASSWGVEAFF

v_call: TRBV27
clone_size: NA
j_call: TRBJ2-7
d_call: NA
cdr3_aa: CASRWGTYEQYF

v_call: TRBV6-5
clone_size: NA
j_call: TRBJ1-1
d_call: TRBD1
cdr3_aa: CASSYSLTGVYTEAFF

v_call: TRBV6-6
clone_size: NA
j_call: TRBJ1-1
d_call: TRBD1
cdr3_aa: CASSYLWTGSTEAFF

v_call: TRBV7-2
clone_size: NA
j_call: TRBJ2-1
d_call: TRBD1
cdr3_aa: CASSFPGTGSDEQFF

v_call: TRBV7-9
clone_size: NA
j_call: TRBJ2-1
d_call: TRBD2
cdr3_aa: CASLLRGEYNEQFF

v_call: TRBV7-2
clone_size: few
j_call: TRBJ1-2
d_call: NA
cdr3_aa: CASSYGSFYGYTF

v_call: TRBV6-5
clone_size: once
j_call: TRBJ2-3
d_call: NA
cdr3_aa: CASSYGGAPGDTQYF

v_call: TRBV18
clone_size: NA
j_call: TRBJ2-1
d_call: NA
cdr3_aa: CASSPPLGKRAPYNEQFF

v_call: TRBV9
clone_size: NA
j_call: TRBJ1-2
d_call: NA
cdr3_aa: CASSLGHDYGYTF

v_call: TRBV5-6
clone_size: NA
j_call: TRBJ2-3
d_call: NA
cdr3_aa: CASSPTMGTDTQYF

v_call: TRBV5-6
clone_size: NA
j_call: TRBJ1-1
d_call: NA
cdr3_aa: CASSPIGRLSEAFF

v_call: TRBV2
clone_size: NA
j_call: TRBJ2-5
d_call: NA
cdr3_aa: CASNTSPGETQYF

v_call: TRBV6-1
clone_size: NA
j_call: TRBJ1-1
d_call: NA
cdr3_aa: CASSDSSPEAFF

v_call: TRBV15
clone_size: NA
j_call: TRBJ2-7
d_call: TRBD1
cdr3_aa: CATSGGTGDFYEQYF

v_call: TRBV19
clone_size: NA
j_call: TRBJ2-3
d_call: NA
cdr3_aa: CARASGRGQGTDTQYF

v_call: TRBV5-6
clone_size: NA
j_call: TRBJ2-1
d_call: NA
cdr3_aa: CASSLRGLSYNEQFF

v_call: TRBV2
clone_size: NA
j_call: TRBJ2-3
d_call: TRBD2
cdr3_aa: CASRRLAGGQWTDTQYF

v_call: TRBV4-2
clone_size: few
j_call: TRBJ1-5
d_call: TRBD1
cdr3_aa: CASSQAQTGSAKPQHF

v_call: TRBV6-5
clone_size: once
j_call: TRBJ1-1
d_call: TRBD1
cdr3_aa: CASSSSTGANTEAFF

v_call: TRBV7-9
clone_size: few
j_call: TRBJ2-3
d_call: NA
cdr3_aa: CASSFTVSTDTQYF

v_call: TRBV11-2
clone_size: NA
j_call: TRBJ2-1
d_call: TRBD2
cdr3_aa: CASSLQTSGYNEQFF

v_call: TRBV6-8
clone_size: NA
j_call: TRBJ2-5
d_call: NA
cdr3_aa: CASSSPGEPRGEVETQYF

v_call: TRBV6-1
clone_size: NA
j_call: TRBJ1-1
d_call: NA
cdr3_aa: CASSPWGGMDTEAFF

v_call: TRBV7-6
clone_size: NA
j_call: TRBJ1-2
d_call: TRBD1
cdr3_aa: CASSTPGQDYGYTF

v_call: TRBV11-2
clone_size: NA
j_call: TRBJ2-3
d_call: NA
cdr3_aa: CASSAYPTTDTQYF

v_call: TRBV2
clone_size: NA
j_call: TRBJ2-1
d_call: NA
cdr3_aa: CASMESSRYNEQFF

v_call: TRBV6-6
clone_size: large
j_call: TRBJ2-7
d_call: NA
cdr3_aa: CASTLAPLTRDEQYF

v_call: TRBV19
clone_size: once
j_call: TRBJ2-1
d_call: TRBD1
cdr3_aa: CASREQGSNNEQFF

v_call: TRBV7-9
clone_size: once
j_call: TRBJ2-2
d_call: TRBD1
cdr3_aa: CASSFRSGTANTGELFF

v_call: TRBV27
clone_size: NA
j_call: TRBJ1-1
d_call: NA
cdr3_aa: CASSFRDPVIAEAFF

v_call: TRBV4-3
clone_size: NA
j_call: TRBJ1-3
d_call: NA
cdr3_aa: CASSQDRSGGPGGNTIYF

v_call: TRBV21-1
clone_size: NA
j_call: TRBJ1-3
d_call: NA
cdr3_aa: CASSNNVIWYGNTIYF

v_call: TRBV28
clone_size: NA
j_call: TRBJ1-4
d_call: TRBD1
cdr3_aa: CASSPTRDSHREKLFF

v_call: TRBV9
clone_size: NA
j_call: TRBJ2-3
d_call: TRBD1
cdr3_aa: CASSFRDREKDTQYF

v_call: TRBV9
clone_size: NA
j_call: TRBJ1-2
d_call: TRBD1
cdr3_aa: CASSARDRNYGYTF

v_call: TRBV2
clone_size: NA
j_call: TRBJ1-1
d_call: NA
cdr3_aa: CASSERWQSYTEAFF

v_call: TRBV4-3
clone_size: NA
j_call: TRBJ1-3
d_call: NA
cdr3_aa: CASSQVMGRAGNTIYF

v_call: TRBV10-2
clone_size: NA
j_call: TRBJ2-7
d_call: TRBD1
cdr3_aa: CASSWDRRAYEQYF

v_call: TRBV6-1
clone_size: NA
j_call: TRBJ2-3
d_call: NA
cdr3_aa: CASSEWGVGFTDTQYF

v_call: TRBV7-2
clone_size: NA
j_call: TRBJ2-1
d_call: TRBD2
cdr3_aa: CASSFTSGGLYNEQFF

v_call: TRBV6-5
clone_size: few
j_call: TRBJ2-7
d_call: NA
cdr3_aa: CASSYGTYDEQYF

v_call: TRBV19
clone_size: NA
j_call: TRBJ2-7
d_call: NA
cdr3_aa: CASWDARRDEQYF

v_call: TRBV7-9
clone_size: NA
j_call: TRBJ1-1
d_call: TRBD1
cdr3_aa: CASSLTGPYAEAFF

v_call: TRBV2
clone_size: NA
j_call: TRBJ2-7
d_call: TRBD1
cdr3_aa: CASSRDRGTLEQYF

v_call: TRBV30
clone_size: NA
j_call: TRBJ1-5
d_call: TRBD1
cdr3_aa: CAWSVWDSSNQPQHF

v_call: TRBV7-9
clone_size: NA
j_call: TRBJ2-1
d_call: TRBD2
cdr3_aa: CASSWAGGPNEQFF